The clone carrying this T cell receptor (beta chain) has at least ten counts. The CDR3 runs 15 residues. V gave up 6 bases and J gave up 5 bases, with 14 bases separating them. The germline V gene encodes CDR1 MDHEN and CDR2 SYDVKM. These data belong to a study of identical twins. Through template switching, a universal primer site was introduced, and the cDNA contained unique molecular identifiers. TCRdb fed the 5' RACE reads into MiXCR, producing one record per CDR3 protein. The table shows about 500,000 distinct CDR3 sequences, with roughly an eighth occurring only once. The same data also went into a second study, on yellow fever vaccine responses in identical twins.

The sequenced sample was CD4+ T cells sorted from blood. V and J are TRBV28 and TRBJ1-6; D may be TRBD1 (6 bases). This TCR came from a woman under 30 in good health. CDR3 nucleotides: TGTGCCAGCAGGAAAGCGGCAGGGGATAATTCACCCCTCCACTTT. Encoded protein: CASRKAAGDNSPLHF.